This T cell receptor beta chain was obtained from a study of shared T cell receptors in the human thymus. With 4 bases removed from V and 3 bases from J, the gap between germline ends came to 10 bases. Germline V gene sequence: CDR1 LNHDA, CDR2 SQIVND (reference sequence). This CDR3 comprises 14 residues. Data came from immunoSEQ multiplex PCR; TCRdb stores just in-frame clones and leaves some out. This table holds hundreds of thousands of clones, approximately 89% found once. These data are also associated with another study on human thymus T cells. That source reports: Serving as donors were healthy Finnish infants, each of whom was having open corrective surgery for congenital heart defects. The study used thymus tissue resected during corrective heart surgery.

The sequenced material came from thymocytes. The sequence was obtained from a boy in the first two years of life with a congenital heart defect. The V and J genes are TRBV19 and TRBJ1-5; the D gene is possibly TRBD1 (6 bases). CDR3 sequence: CASSKGTFNQPQHF. The CDR3, as DNA: TGTGCCAGTAGTAAAGGGACATTCAATCAGCCCCAGCATTTT.